The entry that follows covers one T cell receptor (beta chain) sequence. Antigen unknown. The assay was immunoSEQ multiplex PCR, and TCRdb's table has in-frame clones only and misses some. The table shows about 140,000 clones, with approximately 87% occurring only once. The sample originates from a study of cytomegalovirus exposure and HLA in healthy donors. CDR3 size: 16 residues. V shed 5 bases, J shed 2 bases, and the junction held 9 bases outside the gene matches. Per germline, CDR1 LNHDA and CDR2 SQIVND (reference sequence). Study findings and constraints: One later analysis, an examination of the 120 validation repertoires, found that first-cohort TCR clusters tended to co-occur in them. Through in vitro validation, three CMV-associated chains were shown to be specific for CMV antigens.

The chain recombines TRBV19 with TRBJ1-2, with 9 nucleotides matching TRBD1. This clonotype originated in a man between 18 and 29 years old in good health and CMV-seronegative. The sequenced sample was PBMCs. The CDR3 bases are TGTGCCAGTAGTGGGGACAGGGTCGAGACAAACTATGGCTACACCTTC. This gives the protein CASSGDRVETNYGYTF.